The clone carrying this T cell receptor (beta chain) was seen a handful of times. This sample is drawn from a study of cytomegalovirus exposure and HLA in healthy donors. Participants comprised healthy donors of bone marrow. PCR employed 60 Vbeta and 13 Jbeta primers. TCRdb's table, derived via immunoSEQ multiplex PCR, lists solely in-frame clones and lacks some. Here the sample spans around 110,000 clones, about 59% being singletons. This CDR3 has 18 residues. The V and J ends lost 1 base and 0 bases respectively, with 18 bases between them. Germline CDR1 SNHLY, CDR2 FYNNEI. The genes are TRBV2 and TRBJ1-2; D is ambiguous. The source material was PBMCs. The TCR was taken from a woman between 40 and 55 years old in good health and CMV-seropositive. The CDR3 loop reads CASSEGARLRWTNYGYTF. For the CDR3, the DNA is TGTGCCAGCAGTGAAGGCGCCAGACTACGATGGACTAACTATGGCTACACCTTC.